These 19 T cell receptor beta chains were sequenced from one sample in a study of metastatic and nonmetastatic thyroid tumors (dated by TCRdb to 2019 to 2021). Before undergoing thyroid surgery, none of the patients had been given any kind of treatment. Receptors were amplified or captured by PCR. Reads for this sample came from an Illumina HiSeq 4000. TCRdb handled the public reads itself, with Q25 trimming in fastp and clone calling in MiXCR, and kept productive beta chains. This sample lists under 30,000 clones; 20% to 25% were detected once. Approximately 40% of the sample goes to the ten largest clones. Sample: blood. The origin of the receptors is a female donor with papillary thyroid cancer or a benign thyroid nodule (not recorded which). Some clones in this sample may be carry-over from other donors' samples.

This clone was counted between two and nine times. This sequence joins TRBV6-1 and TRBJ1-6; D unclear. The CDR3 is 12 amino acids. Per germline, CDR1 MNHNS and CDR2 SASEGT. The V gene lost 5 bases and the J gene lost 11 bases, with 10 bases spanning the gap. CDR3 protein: CASSTGVAPLHF. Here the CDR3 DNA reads TGTGCCAGCAGTACCGGGGTGGCACCCCTCCACTTT.

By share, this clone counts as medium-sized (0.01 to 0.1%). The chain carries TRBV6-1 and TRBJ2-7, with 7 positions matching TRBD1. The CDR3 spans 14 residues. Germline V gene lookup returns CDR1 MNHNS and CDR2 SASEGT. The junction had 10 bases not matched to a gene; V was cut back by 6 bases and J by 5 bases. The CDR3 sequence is CASRTLTGIDEQYF. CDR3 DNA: TGTGCCAGCAGGACCCTGACAGGGATCGACGAGCAGTACTTC.

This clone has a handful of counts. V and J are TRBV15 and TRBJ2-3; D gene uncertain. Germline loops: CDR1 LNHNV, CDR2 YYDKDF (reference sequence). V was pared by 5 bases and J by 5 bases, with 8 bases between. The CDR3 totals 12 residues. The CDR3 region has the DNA TGTGCCACCAGCCCTTTAGGAGATACGCAGTATTTT. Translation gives CATSPLGDTQYF.

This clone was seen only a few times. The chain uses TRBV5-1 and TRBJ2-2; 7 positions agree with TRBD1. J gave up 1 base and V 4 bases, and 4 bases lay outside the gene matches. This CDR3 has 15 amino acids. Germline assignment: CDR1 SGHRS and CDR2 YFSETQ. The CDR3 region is CASSLTGMNTGELFF. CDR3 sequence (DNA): TGCGCCAGCAGCCTGACAGGGATGAACACCGGGGAGCTGTTTTTT.

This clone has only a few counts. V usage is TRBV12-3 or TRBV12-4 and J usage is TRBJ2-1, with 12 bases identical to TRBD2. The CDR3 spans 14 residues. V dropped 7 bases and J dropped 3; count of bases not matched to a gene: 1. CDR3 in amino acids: CASTTSGGYNEQFF. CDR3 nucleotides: TGTGCCAGCACGACTAGCGGGGGCTACAATGAGCAGTTCTTC.

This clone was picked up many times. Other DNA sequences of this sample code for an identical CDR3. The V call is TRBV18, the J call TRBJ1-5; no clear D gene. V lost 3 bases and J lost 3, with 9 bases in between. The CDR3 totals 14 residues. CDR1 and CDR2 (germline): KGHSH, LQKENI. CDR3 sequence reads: CASSPDGNNQPQHF. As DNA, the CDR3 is TGTGCCAGCTCACCGGACGGAAACAATCAGCCCCAGCATTTT.

The CDR3 coding sequence is TGTGCCAGCAGTTACTCACGGGGGAATAATGAAAAACTGTTTTTT. Its protein is CASSYSRGNNEKLFF. The V gene is TRBV6-2 or TRBV6-3, the J gene TRBJ1-4; D may be TRBD1 (5 bases). Trimming shortened V by 0 bases and J by 4 bases, and 9 bases separated the two germline ends. This CDR3 is built from 15 residues. Germline CDR1 MNHEY, CDR2 SVGEGT.

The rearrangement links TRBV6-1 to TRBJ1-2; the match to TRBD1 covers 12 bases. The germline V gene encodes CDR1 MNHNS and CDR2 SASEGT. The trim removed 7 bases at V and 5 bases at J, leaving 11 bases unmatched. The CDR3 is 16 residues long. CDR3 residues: CASTQGTGGQRYGYTF. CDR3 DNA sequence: TGTGCCAGCACCCAAGGGACAGGGGGCCAACGGTATGGCTACACCTTC.

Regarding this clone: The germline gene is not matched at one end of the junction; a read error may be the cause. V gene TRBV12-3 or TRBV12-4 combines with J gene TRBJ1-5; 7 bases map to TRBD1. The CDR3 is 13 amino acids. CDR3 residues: CASEVTGNQLQHF. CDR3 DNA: TGTGCCAGCGAGGTGACAGGGAATCAGCTCCAGCATTTT.

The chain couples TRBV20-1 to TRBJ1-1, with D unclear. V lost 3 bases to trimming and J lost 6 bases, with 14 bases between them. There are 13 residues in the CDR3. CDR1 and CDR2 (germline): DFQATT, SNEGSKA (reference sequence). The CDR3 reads CSARTYIRPEAFF. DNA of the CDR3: TGCAGTGCTAGGACTTACATAAGGCCTGAAGCTTTCTTT.

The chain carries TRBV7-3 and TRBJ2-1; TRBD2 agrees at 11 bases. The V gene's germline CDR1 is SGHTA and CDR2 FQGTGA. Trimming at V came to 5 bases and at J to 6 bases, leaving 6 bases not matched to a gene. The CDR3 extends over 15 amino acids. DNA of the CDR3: TGTGCCAGCAGCACCCTAGCGGGGGGCATCAATGAGCAGTTCTTC. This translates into CASSTLAGGINEQFF.

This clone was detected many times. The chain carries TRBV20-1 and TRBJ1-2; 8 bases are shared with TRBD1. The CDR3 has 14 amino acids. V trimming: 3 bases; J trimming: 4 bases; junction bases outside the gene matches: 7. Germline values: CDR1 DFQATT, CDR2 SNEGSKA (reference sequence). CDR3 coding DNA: TGCAGTGCTAGTAAATCAGGGGGCGCCTATGGCTACACCTTC. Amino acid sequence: CSASKSGGAYGYTF.

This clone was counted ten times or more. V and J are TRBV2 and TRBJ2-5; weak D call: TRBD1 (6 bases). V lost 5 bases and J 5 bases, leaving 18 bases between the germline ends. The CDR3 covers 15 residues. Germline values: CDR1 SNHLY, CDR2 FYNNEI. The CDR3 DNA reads TGTGCCAGCAGTATCCCGACAGGTTTGACGGAGACCCAGTACTTC. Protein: CASSIPTGLTETQYF. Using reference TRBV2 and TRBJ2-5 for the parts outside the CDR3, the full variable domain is EPEVTQTPSHQVTQMGQEVILRCVPISNHLYFYWYRQILGQKVEFLVSFYNNEISEKSEIFDDQFSVERPDGSNFTLKIRSTKLEDSAMYFCASSIPTGLTETQYFGPGTRLLVL.

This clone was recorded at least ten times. In DNA form, the CDR3 reads TGTGCCAGCAGCTCCGGGACAGGGGGTAACGAGCAGTACTTC. Translation gives CASSSGTGGNEQYF. This chain joins TRBV5-4 and TRBJ2-7; TRBD1 matches at 11 bases. After removal of 3 bases from V and 5 bases from J, the junction contained 4 bases not matched to a gene. This CDR3 has 14 residues. Germline loops: CDR1 SGHNT, CDR2 YYREEE (reference sequence).

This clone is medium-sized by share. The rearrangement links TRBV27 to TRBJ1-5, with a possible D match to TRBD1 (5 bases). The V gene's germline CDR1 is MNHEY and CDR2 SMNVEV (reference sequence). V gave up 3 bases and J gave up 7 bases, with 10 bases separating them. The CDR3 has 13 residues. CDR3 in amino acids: CASSFGGGQPQHF. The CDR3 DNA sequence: TGTGCCAGCAGTTTCGGGGGAGGCCAGCCCCAGCATTTT.

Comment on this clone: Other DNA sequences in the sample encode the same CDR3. The CDR3 region is CATRTSGGYNEQFF. The CDR3, as DNA: TGTGCCACGCGGACGAGCGGGGGGTACAATGAGCAGTTCTTC. This chain connects TRBV6-1 to TRBJ2-1, with TRBD2 matching over 9 bases. In germline, CDR1 is MNHNS, CDR2 SASEGT. The CDR3 runs 14 residues. Trimming removed 10 bases from V and 4 bases from J; junction bases left unmatched: 8.

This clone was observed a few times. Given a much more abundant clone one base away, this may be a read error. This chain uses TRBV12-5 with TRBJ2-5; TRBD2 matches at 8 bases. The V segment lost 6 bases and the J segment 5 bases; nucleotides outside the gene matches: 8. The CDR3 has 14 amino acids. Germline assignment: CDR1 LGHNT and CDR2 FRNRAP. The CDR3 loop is CASGASGTSETQYF. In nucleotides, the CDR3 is TGTGCTAGTGGGGCGTCCGGGACTAGTGAGACCCAGTACTTC.

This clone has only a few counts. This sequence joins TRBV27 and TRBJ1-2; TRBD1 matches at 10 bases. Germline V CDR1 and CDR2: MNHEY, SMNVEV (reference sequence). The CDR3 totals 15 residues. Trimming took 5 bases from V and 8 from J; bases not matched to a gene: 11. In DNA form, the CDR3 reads TGTGCCAGCAGTGGCGGGACAGGGGAGGTAGGAGGCTACACCTTC. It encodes CASSGGTGEVGGYTF.

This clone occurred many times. CDR3 loop: CASSSGGTSGGSTDTQYF. The DNA for the CDR3 is TGTGCCAGCAGCTCCGGTGGGACTAGCGGGGGTTCCACAGATACGCAGTATTTT. The chain is built from TRBV7-2 and TRBJ2-3, with TRBD2 matching over 14 bases. Germline V gives CDR1 SGHTA, CDR2 FQGNSA. The V gene end was trimmed by 4 bases and the J gene end by 2 bases; junction bases not matched to a gene: 8. This CDR3 has 18 residues.